What follows are 32 T cell receptor beta chains derived from one specimen sequenced in a study of blood T cell repertoires in COVID-19. Clones were read by immunoSEQ multiplex PCR, and TCRdb kept only the in-frame ones, dropping some. This table holds about 33,000 clones, 78% found once. Sequenced sample: peripheral blood. Every receptor here comes from an older man with acute or convalescent COVID-19.

This clone turned up a few times. The chain is built from TRBV9 and TRBJ2-1, with 7 bases matching TRBD2. The J segment lost 0 bases and the V segment lost 4 bases, leaving 4 bases of the junction unmatched. Germline CDR1 is SGDLS and CDR2 is YYNGEE. The CDR3 runs to 15 residues. The CDR3 reads CASSTGGSSYNEQFF. DNA for the CDR3: TGTGCCAGCAGCACAGGCGGGAGCTCCTACAATGAGCAGTTCTTC.

This clone was seen only once. The genes are TRBV6-4 and TRBJ1-3; TRBD1 aligns across 7 bases. CDR3 length equals 16 residues. Germline V gene sequence: CDR1 MRHNA, CDR2 SNTAGT. Trimming removed 7 bases from V and 0 bases from J; junction bases left unmatched: 9. The CDR3 nucleotides are TGTGCCAGCACTCTCGGGGGACAGCTCTCTGGAAACACCATATATTTT. Its translation: CASTLGGQLSGNTIYF.

This rearrangement joins TRBV13 to TRBJ1-1; 7 nucleotides align to TRBD1. Germline CDR1 reads PRHDT; CDR2 reads FYEKMQ (reference sequence). This CDR3 is 14 amino acids long. The ends lost 5 bases at V and 5 bases at J; junction bases unmatched: 8. The CDR3 sequence is CASSARDSKTEAFF. The CDR3 nucleotides are TGTGCCAGCAGCGCAAGGGACAGTAAAACTGAAGCTTTCTTT. Complete variable domain (other parts from reference TRBV13 and TRBJ1-1): AAGVIQSPRHLIKEKRETATLKCYPIPRHDTVYWYQQGPGQDPQFLISFYEKMQSDKGSIPDRFSAQQFSDYHSELNMSSLELGDSALYFCASSARDSKTEAFFGQGTRLTVV.

The chain uses TRBV4-3 and TRBJ1-2; possibly TRBD1 for D (6 bases). V shed 1 base and J shed 8 bases, with 17 bases lying between them. The CDR3 runs 15 residues. Germline-derived CDR1 and CDR2 are LGHNA and YSLEER. This CDR3 is CASSQVTNRAEGYTF. CDR3 DNA: TGCGCCAGCAGCCAAGTTACTAACAGGGCGGAGGGCTACACCTTC.

This rearrangement joins TRBV6-2 or TRBV6-3 to TRBJ1-2; D possibly corresponds to TRBD1 (6 bases). Trimming stripped 2 bases from V and 2 bases from J, with 9 bases between. The germline gives CDR1 MNHEY, CDR2 SVGEGT. This CDR3 is built from 14 residues. In DNA form, the CDR3 reads TGTGCCAGCAGTTACGGACAGCTGAACTATGGCTACACCTTC. The encoded protein is CASSYGQLNYGYTF.

This clone was observed a handful of times. The chain is built from TRBV6-1 and TRBJ1-2; tentative D call: TRBD1 (6 bases). Per the germline V gene, CDR1 is MNHNS and CDR2 is SASEGT. The CDR3 has 15 amino acids. Trimming took off 2 bases at V and 8 bases at J, with 18 bases between the two ends. The CDR3 loop is CASSERSGGALGYTF. CDR3 sequence (DNA): TGTGCCAGCAGTGAACGTTCGGGGGGGGCGCTGGGCTACACCTTC.

The V gene is TRBV28, the J gene TRBJ1-6; D unresolved. The CDR3 length is 15 residues. Trimming stripped 7 bases from V and 0 bases from J, with 10 bases between. Germline V gives CDR1 MDHEN, CDR2 SYDVKM. The CDR3 sequence is CASMAGVSYNSPLHF. Written as DNA, the CDR3 is TGTGCCAGCATGGCCGGGGTCTCCTATAATTCACCCCTCCACTTT.

The chain is built from TRBV4-3 and TRBJ2-3; possibly TRBD1 for D (7 bases). Germline CDR1 is LGHNA and CDR2 is YSLEER. The CDR3 has 14 residues. The CDR3 nucleotides are TGCGCTGCGGGACAGATATCCGCCACAGATACGCAGTATTTT. Translated, it gives CAAGQISATDTQYF.

J is TRBJ1-2 and V is TRBV5-1, with 8 bases identical to TRBD1. J lost 8 bases, V lost 3 bases, and 9 bases had no gene match. CDR3 length: 14 amino acids. CDR1 is SGHRS and CDR2 is YFSETQ in the germline V gene. The DNA for the CDR3 is TGCGCCAGCAGCTCCAATTACGACAGGGGCGGCTACACCTTC. It translates to CASSSNYDRGGYTF. Based on the CDR3 plus reference TRBV5-1 and TRBJ1-2, the full variable domain is KAGVTQTPRYLIKTRGQQVTLSCSPISGHRSVSWYQQTPGQGLQFLFEYFSETQRNKGNFPGRFSGRQFSNSRSEMNVSTLELGDSALYLCASSSNYDRGGYTFGSGTRLTVV.

The rearrangement links TRBV20-1 to TRBJ2-2; the match to TRBD2 covers 11 bases. V trimming: 3 bases; J trimming: 8 bases; junction bases outside the gene matches: 2. CDR1 is DFQATT and CDR2 is SNEGSKA in the germline V gene (reference sequence). The CDR3 is 13 amino acids. CDR3 nucleotide sequence: TGCAGTGCTAGTAGCGGGGGGGCTGGGGAGCTGTTTTTT. Translating gives CSASSGGAGELFF.

The chain employs TRBV5-5 and TRBJ1-1, with no clear D. Germline V CDR1 and CDR2: SGHKS, YYEKEE (reference sequence). The CDR3 consists of 13 residues. The germline V and J ends were trimmed by 2 bases and 0 bases, with 5 bases remaining between them. The CDR3 DNA reads TGTGCCAGCAGCTTAGACATGAACACTGAAGCTTTCTTT. Translated: CASSLDMNTEAFF.

The chain joins TRBV30 to TRBJ1-1; 9 bases are a match to TRBD1. With V trimmed by 3 bases and J by 6 bases, 8 bases remained unmatched. This CDR3 has 14 residues. Germline lookup yields CDR1 GTSNPN and CDR2 SVGIG (reference sequence). The DNA for the CDR3 is TGTGCCTGGAGGCGATCGGGACAGGGCTCTGAAGCTTTCTTT. Translation gives CAWRRSGQGSEAFF.

V gene TRBV5-1 combines with J gene TRBJ1-5; tentative D call: TRBD1 (5 bases). Trimming cost V 2 bases and J 3 bases, with 9 bases left between them. CDR1 and CDR2 from the germline V gene are SGHRS and YFSETQ. This CDR3 has 14 residues. The CDR3, as DNA: TGCGCCAGCAGCTTCCAGGGTTCCAATCAGCCCCAGCATTTT. Protein: CASSFQGSNQPQHF.

The chain combines TRBV5-1 with TRBJ2-7; 9 bases line up with TRBD1. Germline trimming cut 3 bases from V and 4 bases from J; bases unmatched to any gene: 5. In germline, CDR1 is SGHRS, CDR2 YFSETQ. This CDR3 spans 14 amino acids. CDR3 loop: CASSSGQGMYEQYF. The CDR3, as DNA: TGCGCCAGCAGCTCTGGACAGGGGATGTACGAGCAGTACTTC.

The rearrangement uses TRBV2 and TRBJ2-5; 13 positions agree with TRBD2. The CDR3 covers 19 residues. J lost 2 bases, V lost 8 bases, and 17 bases had no gene match. Germline lookup yields CDR1 SNHLY and CDR2 FYNNEI. CDR3 sequence reads: CASGGWDGTSGAPQETQYF. The CDR3 bases are TGTGCCAGCGGGGGTTGGGATGGGACTAGCGGGGCCCCTCAAGAGACCCAGTACTTC.

The chain carries TRBV27 and TRBJ2-1; 12 bases align to TRBD2. The CDR3 has 22 residues. Losses at the gene ends were 0 bases for V and 7 bases for J; bases not matched to a gene: 22. Germline V lookup: CDR1 MNHEY, CDR2 SMNVEV (reference sequence). CDR3 DNA: TGTGCCAGCAGTTTATCGGCCCTGGTCGGACTAGCGGGACGGAAGTGGGAGAATGAGCAGTTCTTC. Protein product: CASSLSALVGLAGRKWENEQFF.

The V gene is TRBV7-2, the J gene TRBJ1-5, with unresolved D. Trimming pared 3 bases from V and 0 bases from J, leaving 9 bases between. Germline values: CDR1 SGHTA, CDR2 FQGNSA. The CDR3 is 15 residues long. DNA for the CDR3: TGTGCCAGCAGCTTTACTTCCTATAGCAATCAGCCCCAGCATTTT. Translated, it gives CASSFTSYSNQPQHF.

This sequence joins TRBV11-3 and TRBJ2-1; TRBD2 is a possible D gene (5 bases). CDR3 length: 15 amino acids. Germline-derived CDR1 and CDR2 are SGHNT and YENEEA. Between the trimmed V and J ends, which lost 0 bases and 4 bases, there was a span of 10 bases. CDR3 loop: CASSLEGRGYNEQFF. CDR3 nucleotide sequence: TGTGCCAGCAGCTTAGAGGGTCGCGGGTACAATGAGCAGTTCTTC. The whole variable domain, filled in from reference TRBV11-3 and TRBJ2-1, reads EAGVVQSPRYKIIEKKQPVAFWCNPISGHNTLYWYLQNLGQGPELLIRYENEEAVDDSQLPKDRFSAERLKGVDSTLKIQPAELGDSAVYLCASSLEGRGYNEQFFGPGTRLTVL.

The chain uses TRBV5-6 and TRBJ1-6; 7 nucleotides align to TRBD1. Germline CDR1 and CDR2: SGHDT and YYEEEE. After removal of 4 bases from V and 0 bases from J, the junction contained 4 bases not matched to a gene. The CDR3 runs 16 residues. The CDR3 reads CASSATGSSYNSPLHF. DNA of the CDR3: TGTGCCAGCAGCGCGACAGGGAGCTCCTATAATTCACCCCTCCACTTT. The whole variable domain, remainder taken from reference TRBV5-6 and TRBJ1-6, is DAGVTQSPTHLIKTRGQQVTLRCSPKSGHDTVSWYQQALGQGPQFIFQYYEEEERQRGNFPDRFSGHQFPNYSSELNVNALLLGDSALYLCASSATGSSYNSPLHFGNGTRLTVT.

Here the CDR3 reads CASSFGTGSQPQHF. The CDR3 region has the DNA TGCGCCAGCAGCTTTGGGACAGGGAGTCAGCCCCAGCATTTT. J is TRBJ1-5 and V is TRBV5-1; 9 nucleotides agree with TRBD1. Germline V gene data show CDR1 as SGHRS and CDR2 as YFSETQ. The length of the CDR3 is 14 residues. The ends lost 2 bases at V and 6 bases at J; junction bases unmatched: 3.

J is TRBJ1-5 and V is TRBV27; D is unresolved. The CDR3 spans 16 residues. Germline values: CDR1 MNHEY, CDR2 SMNVEV (reference sequence). Trimming pared 1 base from V and 2 bases from J, leaving 12 bases between. The CDR3 reads CASSLYRKGGNQPQHF. The CDR3 nucleotides are TGTGCCAGCAGTTTATATCGGAAAGGAGGCAATCAGCCCCAGCATTTT.

The chain combines TRBV5-1 with TRBJ2-3; 7 positions match TRBD2. Germline V gene lookup returns CDR1 SGHRS and CDR2 YFSETQ. The length of the CDR3 is 15 residues. Trimming cost V 0 bases and J 7 bases; bases outside gene matches: 8. The CDR3 protein is CASSLGAGVGNTQYF. CDR3 sequence (DNA): TGCGCCAGCAGCTTGGGGGCGGGAGTTGGAAATACGCAGTATTTT.

The chain employs TRBV27 and TRBJ2-1; TRBD2 agrees at 12 bases. This CDR3 comprises 18 residues. With 6 bases clipped from V and 0 bases from J, the junction kept 9 bases outside the gene matches. The germline V gene has CDR1 MNHEY and CDR2 SMNVEV (reference sequence). The CDR3 DNA reads TGTGCCAGCAGCTCCTCTAGCGGGGGGGCCGGCTCCTACAATGAGCAGTTCTTC. It yields the protein CASSSSSGGAGSYNEQFF.

In this sample, this clone is medium-sized. The V call is TRBV5-1, the J call TRBJ2-7, with a weak D call TRBD1 (6 bases). The V end was cut by 3 bases, the J end by 2 bases, with 12 bases between. Germline V lookup: CDR1 SGHRS, CDR2 YFSETQ. The CDR3 is made up of 14 amino acids. DNA of the CDR3: TGCGCCAGCAGCTCCGGGACACTGACCTACGAGCAGTACTTC. Amino acid sequence: CASSSGTLTYEQYF.

For the CDR3, the DNA is TGCGCCAGCAGCTCTCAGGGAAGATACGAGCAGTACTTC. As protein: CASSSQGRYEQYF. This rearrangement joins TRBV5-1 to TRBJ2-7, with TRBD1 as a possible D gene (5 bases). Germline V CDR1 and CDR2: SGHRS, YFSETQ. The length of the CDR3 is 13 residues. V was pared by 3 bases and J by 4 bases, with 11 bases between. The complete variable domain, with remaining parts taken from reference TRBV5-1 and TRBJ2-7, reads KAGVTQTPRYLIKTRGQQVTLSCSPISGHRSVSWYQQTPGQGLQFLFEYFSETQRNKGNFPGRFSGRQFSNSRSEMNVSTLELGDSALYLCASSSQGRYEQYFGPGTRLTVT.

This clone was seen once. The chain joins TRBV18 to TRBJ2-3; tentatively, D is TRBD2 (5 bases). V lost 0 bases, J lost 9 bases, and 7 bases lay in between. This CDR3 contains 12 residues. Germline V gene data show CDR1 as KGHSH and CDR2 as LQKENI. The CDR3 DNA is TGTGCCAGCTCACCACCAGAGCGGACGCAGTATTTT. Translation gives CASSPPERTQYF.

The chain employs TRBV7-2 and TRBJ2-3; 9 bases are a match to TRBD2. V trimming: 6 bases; J trimming: 3 bases; junction bases outside the gene matches: 13. In germline, CDR1 is SGHTA, CDR2 FQGNSA. The CDR3 has 17 residues. The CDR3 sequence: CASSRRAGGHWTDTQYF. CDR3 DNA sequence: TGTGCCAGCAGTAGACGGGCGGGGGGGCATTGGACAGATACGCAGTATTTT.

This sequence joins TRBV27 and TRBJ1-2; D ambiguous. Trimming took off 0 bases at V and 2 bases at J, with 13 bases between the two ends. This CDR3 is 16 amino acids long. Looked up from germline, CDR1 is MNHEY and CDR2 is SMNVEV (reference sequence). This CDR3 reads CASSLSVQRRNYGYTF. In DNA form, the CDR3 reads TGTGCCAGCAGTTTATCGGTGCAGAGGCGCAACTATGGCTACACCTTC.

This rearrangement joins TRBV9 to TRBJ1-1, with D perhaps TRBD1 (6 bases). Germline V gene sequence: CDR1 SGDLS, CDR2 YYNGEE. The CDR3 extends over 15 amino acids. Trimming took off 0 bases at V and 4 bases at J, with 13 bases between the two ends. The CDR3 DNA reads TGTGCCAGCAGCGTAGTACTAGGGGGGGTCACTGAAGCTTTCTTT. Translation gives CASSVVLGGVTEAFF.

This sequence joins TRBV9 and TRBJ2-7; a possible D gene is TRBD2 (6 bases). The V gene lost 4 bases and the J gene lost 5 bases, with 19 bases spanning the gap. Germline CDR1 is SGDLS and CDR2 is YYNGEE. This CDR3 region has 15 residues. DNA of the CDR3: TGTGCCAGCAGCCCCGAATGGGTGGAGGGAGACGAGCAGTACTTC. As protein: CASSPEWVEGDEQYF.

This clone was counted a few times. This sequence joins TRBV28 and TRBJ2-7; D possibly corresponds to TRBD2 (5 bases). Germline loops: CDR1 MDHEN, CDR2 SYDVKM. V lost 6 bases, J lost 4 bases, and 13 bases lay in between. CDR3 length: 13 residues. The CDR3 loop is CASSGLRTYEQYF. DNA of the CDR3: TGTGCCAGCAGCGGGCTCAGGACTTACGAGCAGTACTTC. The whole variable domain, filled in from reference TRBV28 and TRBJ2-7, reads DVKVTQSSRYLVKRTGEKVFLECVQDMDHENMFWYRQDPGLGLRLIYFSYDVKMKEKGDIPEGYSVSREKKERFSLILESASTNQTSMYLCASSGLRTYEQYFGPGTRLTVT.

This rearrangement joins TRBV15 to TRBJ2-1; TRBD1 matches at 7 bases. V dropped 1 base and J dropped 4; count of bases not matched to a gene: 4. This CDR3 is built from 15 residues. Germline V gene data show CDR1 as LNHNV and CDR2 as YYDKDF (reference sequence). This chain's CDR3 is CATSRGTDRYNEQFF. DNA of the CDR3: TGTGCCACCAGCAGAGGGACGGACAGGTACAATGAGCAGTTCTTC.